The 13 T cell receptor beta chains below were found in one sample sequenced in a study of a mutant IDH1 vaccine in newly diagnosed glioma (dated by TCRdb to the early 2020s). Their target antigens are unknown. Library preparation employed the immunoSEQ multiplex PCR assay. TCRdb's version of the immuneACCESS table is confined to in-frame rearrangements and falls short of the full clone set. An unresolved V gene accounts for under half of the shortfall where checked; the remainder is of unknown origin. This sample is represented by about 66,000 clones; 65% to 75% of them were singletons. 4.7% of the sample goes to the ten largest clones. What this sample's time point label stands for: week 35, safety follow-up. A 20-mer mutant IDH1 peptide at 300 micrograms in Montanide made up each vaccine dose, which was injected subcutaneously together with topical imiquimod. The sequencing used PBMCs, collected from a glioma patient whose treatment included an IDH1 peptide vaccine. These receptors were obtained from a man between 45 and 60 years old with glioma.

This chain connects TRBV4-3 to TRBJ1-1; 12 bases match TRBD1. Trimming took 1 base from V and 4 from J; bases not matched to a gene: 13. The CDR3 extends over 19 amino acids. The germline gives CDR1 LGHNA, CDR2 YSLEER. The CDR3 is CASSQGNTGTGGPGTEAFF. For the CDR3, the DNA is TGCGCCAGCAGCCAAGGGAACACCGGGACAGGGGGCCCGGGCACTGAAGCTTTCTTT.

V and J are TRBV20-1 and TRBJ2-7, with D unclear. Looked up from germline, CDR1 is DFQATT and CDR2 is SNEGSKA (reference sequence). There are 11 residues in the CDR3. Deletions cut 6 bases from V and 6 bases from J, with 12 bases between. CDR3 loop: CSALDHGEQYF. CDR3 bases: TGCAGTGCCCTCGACCACGGCGAGCAGTACTTC.

Only a few counts were recorded for this clone. The chain has TRBV30 and TRBJ2-7; 8 bases are a match to TRBD1. Germline V gene data show CDR1 as GTSNPN and CDR2 as SVGIG (reference sequence). The CDR3 sequence is 14 residues long. The junction had 4 bases not matched to a gene; V was cut back by 3 bases and J by 0 bases. CDR3 coding DNA: TGTGCCTGGAGAGCTACAGGGGGCTCCTACGAGCAGTACTTC. It codes for CAWRATGGSYEQYF.

CDR3 sequence reads: CASTLERAGYTF. In DNA, the CDR3 is TGTGCCAGCACCTTGGAAAGGGCTGGCTACACCTTC. This chain uses TRBV6-1 with TRBJ1-2; D unclear. There are 12 residues in the CDR3. Germline V gene sequence: CDR1 MNHNS, CDR2 SASEGT. V lost 7 bases and J 7 bases, leaving 13 bases between the germline ends.

The genes are TRBV6-6 and TRBJ2-2; D is unresolved. Trimming took 5 bases from V and 4 from J, leaving 11 bases between them. The CDR3 runs 14 residues. In germline, CDR1 is MNHNY, CDR2 SVGAGI (reference sequence). As DNA, the CDR3 is TGTGCCAGCAGTCTTACCAGGAGCACCGGGGAGCTGTTTTTT. This gives the protein CASSLTRSTGELFF.

The V gene is TRBV5-1, the J gene TRBJ1-2; TRBD1 matches 7 bases. The ends lost 6 bases at V and 7 bases at J; junction bases unmatched: 15. The CDR3 totals 15 residues. Per germline, CDR1 SGHRS and CDR2 YFSETQ. CDR3 nucleotide sequence: TGCGCCAGCACTAAGGGGGGAGGGGGCGCCGGTGGCTACACCTTC. As protein: CASTKGGGGAGGYTF. The full variable domain, with the rest looked up from reference TRBV5-1 and TRBJ1-2, is KAGVTQTPRYLIKTRGQQVTLSCSPISGHRSVSWYQQTPGQGLQFLFEYFSETQRNKGNFPGRFSGRQFSNSRSEMNVSTLELGDSALYLCASTKGGGGAGGYTFGSGTRLTVV.

The table lists this clone with many counts. This chain uses TRBV19 with TRBJ1-4; D possibly corresponds to TRBD1 (6 bases). The V end lost 7 bases, the J end lost 7 bases, and 16 bases lay between the germline ends. The CDR3 runs to 14 residues. CDR1 is LNHDA and CDR2 is SQIVND in the germline V gene (reference sequence). In DNA, the CDR3 is TGTGCCAGTAATCTACAGGGAGGAGGTGAAAAACTGTTTTTT. This translates into CASNLQGGGEKLFF.

The chain couples TRBV6-6 to TRBJ1-5, with D uncertain. CDR1 and CDR2 from the germline V gene are MNHNY and SVGAGI (reference sequence). V was clipped by 7 bases and J by 4 bases, with 14 bases between them. The CDR3 covers 14 residues. The CDR3 sequence is CASTAGWENQPQHF. The CDR3 DNA reads TGTGCCAGCACCGCCGGCTGGGAAAATCAGCCCCAGCATTTT.

The rearrangement joins TRBV19 to TRBJ2-5; TRBD1 might be the D (5 bases). The CDR3 length is 13 residues. Germline-derived CDR1 and CDR2 are LNHDA and SQIVND (reference sequence). Trimming stripped 5 bases from V and 4 bases from J, with 11 bases between. This CDR3 is CASSLGRAETQYF. The CDR3 DNA sequence: TGTGCCAGTAGTCTTGGCAGGGCAGAGACCCAGTACTTC. The full variable domain, with the rest looked up from reference TRBV19 and TRBJ2-5, is DGGITQSPKYLFRKEGQNVTLSCEQNLNHDAMYWYRQDPGQGLRLIYYSQIVNDFQKGDIAEGYSVSREKKESFPLTVTSAQKNPTAFYLCASSLGRAETQYFGPGTRLLVL.

V and J are TRBV2 and TRBJ2-7; unclear D gene. Trimming shortened V by 0 bases and J by 6 bases, and 6 bases separated the two germline ends. Germline CDR1 SNHLY, CDR2 FYNNEI. This CDR3 is 12 amino acids long. CDR3 sequence: CASSEAGVEQYF. Written as DNA, the CDR3 is TGTGCCAGCAGTGAAGCTGGGGTCGAGCAGTACTTC.

The chain joins TRBV7-2 to TRBJ1-2; no reliable D call. V was trimmed by 5 bases and J by 1 base, leaving 5 bases between them. Germline V gene data show CDR1 as SGHTA and CDR2 as FQGNSA. This CDR3 spans 12 amino acids. The CDR3 nucleotides read TGTGCCAGCAGCAATTATAACTATGGCTACACCTTC. Its translation is CASSNYNYGYTF.

V gene TRBV7-2 combines with J gene TRBJ2-5; D is ambiguous. The V gene's germline CDR1 is SGHTA and CDR2 FQGNSA. Trimming removed 2 bases at V and 1 base at J, with 8 bases between. This CDR3 is 14 amino acids long. In DNA, the CDR3 is TGTGCCAGCAGCTTACCAGGCCCCCAAGAGACCCAGTACTTC. This encodes CASSLPGPQETQYF.

The chain joins TRBV6-1 to TRBJ2-5, with 8 bases fitting TRBD2. Losses at the gene ends were 0 bases for V and 2 bases for J; bases not matched to a gene: 8. From germline, CDR1 is MNHNS and CDR2 SASEGT. This CDR3 contains 17 residues. The CDR3 DNA is TGTGCCAGCAGTGAAGCGGGACGGGGGGGCCGGCAAGAGACCCAGTACTTC. It is translated as CASSEAGRGGRQETQYF.